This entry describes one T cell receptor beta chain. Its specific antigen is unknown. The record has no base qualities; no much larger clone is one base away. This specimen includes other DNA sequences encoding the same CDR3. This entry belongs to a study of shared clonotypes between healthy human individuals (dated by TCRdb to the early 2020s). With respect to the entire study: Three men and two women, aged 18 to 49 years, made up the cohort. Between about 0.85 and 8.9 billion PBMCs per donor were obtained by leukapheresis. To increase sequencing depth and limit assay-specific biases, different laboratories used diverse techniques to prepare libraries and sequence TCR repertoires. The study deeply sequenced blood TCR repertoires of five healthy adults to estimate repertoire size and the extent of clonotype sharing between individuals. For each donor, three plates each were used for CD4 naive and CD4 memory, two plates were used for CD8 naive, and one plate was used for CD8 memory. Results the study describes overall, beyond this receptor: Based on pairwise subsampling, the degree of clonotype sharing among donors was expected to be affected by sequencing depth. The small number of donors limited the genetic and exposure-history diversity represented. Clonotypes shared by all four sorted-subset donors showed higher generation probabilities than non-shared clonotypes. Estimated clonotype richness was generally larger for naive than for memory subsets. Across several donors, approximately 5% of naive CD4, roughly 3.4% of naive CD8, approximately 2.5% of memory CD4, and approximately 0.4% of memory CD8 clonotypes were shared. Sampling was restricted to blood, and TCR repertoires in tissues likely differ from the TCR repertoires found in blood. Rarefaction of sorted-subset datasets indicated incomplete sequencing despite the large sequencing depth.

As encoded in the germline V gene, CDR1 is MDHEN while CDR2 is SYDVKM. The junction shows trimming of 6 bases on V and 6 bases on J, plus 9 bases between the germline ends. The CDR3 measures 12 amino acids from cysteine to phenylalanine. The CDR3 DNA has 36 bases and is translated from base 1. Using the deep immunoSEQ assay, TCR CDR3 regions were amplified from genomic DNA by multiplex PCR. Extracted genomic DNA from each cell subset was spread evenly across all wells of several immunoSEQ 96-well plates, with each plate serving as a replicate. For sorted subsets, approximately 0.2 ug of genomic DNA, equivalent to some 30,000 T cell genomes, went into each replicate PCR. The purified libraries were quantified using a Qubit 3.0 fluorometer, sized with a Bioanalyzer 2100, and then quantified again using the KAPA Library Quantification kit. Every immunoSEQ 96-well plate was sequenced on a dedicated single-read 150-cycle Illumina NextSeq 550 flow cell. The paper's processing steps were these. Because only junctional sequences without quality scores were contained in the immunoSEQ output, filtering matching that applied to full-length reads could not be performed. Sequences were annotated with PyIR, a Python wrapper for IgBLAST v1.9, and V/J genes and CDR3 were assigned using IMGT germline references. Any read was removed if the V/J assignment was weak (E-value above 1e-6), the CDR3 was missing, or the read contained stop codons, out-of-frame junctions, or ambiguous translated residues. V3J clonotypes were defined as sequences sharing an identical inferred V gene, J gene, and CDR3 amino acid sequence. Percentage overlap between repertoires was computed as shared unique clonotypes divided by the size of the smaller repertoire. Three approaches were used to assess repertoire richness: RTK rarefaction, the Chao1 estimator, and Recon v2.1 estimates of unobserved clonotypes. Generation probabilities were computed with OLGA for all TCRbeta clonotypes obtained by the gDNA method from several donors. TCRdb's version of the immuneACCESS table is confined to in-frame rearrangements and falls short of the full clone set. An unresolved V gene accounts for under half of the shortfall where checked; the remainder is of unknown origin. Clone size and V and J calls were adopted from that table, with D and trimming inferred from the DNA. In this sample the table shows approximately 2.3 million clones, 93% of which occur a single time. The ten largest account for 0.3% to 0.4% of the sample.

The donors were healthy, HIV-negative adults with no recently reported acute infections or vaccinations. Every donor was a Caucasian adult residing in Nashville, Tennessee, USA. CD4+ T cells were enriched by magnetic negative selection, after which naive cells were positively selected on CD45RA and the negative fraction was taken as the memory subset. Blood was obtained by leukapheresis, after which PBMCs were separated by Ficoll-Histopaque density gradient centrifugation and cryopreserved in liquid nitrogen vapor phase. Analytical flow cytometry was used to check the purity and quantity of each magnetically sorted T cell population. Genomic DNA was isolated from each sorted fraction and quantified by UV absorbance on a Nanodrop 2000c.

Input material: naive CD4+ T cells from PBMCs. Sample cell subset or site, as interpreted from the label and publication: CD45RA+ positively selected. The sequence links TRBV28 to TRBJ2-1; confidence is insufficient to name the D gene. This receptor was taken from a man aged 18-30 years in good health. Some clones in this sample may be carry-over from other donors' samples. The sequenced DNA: TGTGCCAGCAGCCCCCAGGCCAATGAGCAGTTCTTC. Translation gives CASSPQANEQFF.